This entry lists 12 T cell receptor beta chains sequenced from one sample in a study of T cells after somatic rescue of genetic block. Some clones are missing from TCRdb's copy, which holds only in-frame ones; the method was immunoSEQ multiplex PCR. The sample includes around 52,000 clones, about 96% of them seen just once. The sequencing input was peripheral blood mononuclear cells (PBMCs). The receptors were gathered from a child less than two years old.

The chain recombines TRBV6-4 with TRBJ1-1; D is unresolved. Trimming pared 3 bases from V and 0 bases from J, leaving 11 bases between. CDR3 length: 15 amino acids. Germline V gene sequence: CDR1 MRHNA, CDR2 SNTAGT. CDR3 amino acids: CASSEVEQMNTEAFF. CDR3 coding DNA: TGTGCCAGCAGTGAGGTCGAACAGATGAACACTGAAGCTTTCTTT.

The chain is built from TRBV2 and TRBJ2-2, with 7 nucleotides matching TRBD1. Germline values: CDR1 SNHLY, CDR2 FYNNEI. V shed 1 base and J 0 bases; nucleotides not matched to a gene: 5. This CDR3 spans 17 amino acids. The DNA of the CDR3 is TGTGCCAGCAGTGAAGGGACCGGGACAGCGAACACCGGGGAGCTGTTTTTT. Translated, it gives CASSEGTGTANTGELFF.

The V and J genes are TRBV6-5 and TRBJ1-6; no clear D. The CDR3 is 14 amino acids. The V end was cut by 0 bases, the J end by 5 bases, with 5 bases between. CDR1 MNHEY and CDR2 SVGAGI come from the germline V gene. CDR3 DNA sequence: TGTGCCAGCAGTTACTCGAGGGATAATTCACCCCTCCACTTT. Protein product: CASSYSRDNSPLHF.

The table lists this clone with a count of one. The chain uses TRBV5-1 and TRBJ2-2, with D unclear. The CDR3 extends over 13 amino acids. The ends were cut back, 3 bases at V and 2 bases at J, with 5 bases in the middle. Germline V gene lookup returns CDR1 SGHRS and CDR2 YFSETQ. The CDR3 DNA follows: TGCGCCAGCAGCTGGGTAAACACCGGGGAGCTGTTTTTT. Its protein is CASSWVNTGELFF.

The CDR3 region has the DNA TGTGCCAGCAGGGCCTACTACGAGCAGTACTTC. This gives the protein CASRAYYEQYF. This sequence joins TRBV6-5 and TRBJ2-7; the D is unclear. This CDR3 spans 11 amino acids. Looked up from germline, CDR1 is MNHEY and CDR2 is SVGAGI. V shed 6 bases and J shed 3 bases, with 6 bases lying between them.

CDR3 residues: CASHAPSGLAGYEQYF. The CDR3 DNA is TGTGCCAGTCACGCGCCCTCGGGACTAGCGGGCTACGAGCAGTACTTC. The chain carries TRBV2 and TRBJ2-7; 12 bases map to TRBD2. The germline V gene has CDR1 SNHLY and CDR2 FYNNEI. The CDR3 has 16 amino acids. V was pared by 9 bases and J by 3 bases, with 12 bases of the junction left unmatched.

The rearrangement joins TRBV11-2 to TRBJ1-1; D gene unclear. Deletions cut 0 bases from V and 1 base from J, with 3 bases between. Germline V lookup: CDR1 SGHAT, CDR2 FQNNGV. The CDR3 contains 13 residues. As DNA, the CDR3 is TGTGCCAGCAGCTTAGATCGGAACACTGAAGCTTTCTTT. It yields the protein CASSLDRNTEAFF.

The chain carries TRBV25-1 and TRBJ2-2; 14 nucleotides match TRBD2. Germline trimming cut 8 bases from V and 1 base from J; bases unmatched to any gene: 3. The CDR3 extends over 16 amino acids. Germline V gives CDR1 MGHDK, CDR2 SYGVNS. CDR3 loop: CASLGTSGRNTGELFF. DNA of the CDR3: TGTGCCAGCCTGGGGACTAGCGGGAGGAACACCGGGGAGCTGTTTTTT.

This chain's CDR3 is CASSDRDRYQETQYF. Here the CDR3 DNA reads TGTGCCAGCAGCGACCGGGACAGATACCAAGAGACCCAGTACTTC. This chain links TRBV9 with TRBJ2-5, with TRBD1 matching 7 bases. V trimming: 3 bases; J trimming: 0 bases; junction bases outside the gene matches: 5. CDR1 is SGDLS and CDR2 is YYNGEE in the germline V gene. The CDR3 has 15 residues.

The chain uses TRBV25-1 and TRBJ1-4; no reliable D call. Germline V gene lookup returns CDR1 MGHDK and CDR2 SYGVNS. The CDR3 contains 11 residues. V was shortened by 2 bases and J by 8 bases, with 3 bases between the two germline ends. DNA for the CDR3: TGTGCCAGCAGTGAAGGGGAAAAACTGTTTTTT. This sequence encodes CASSEGEKLFF.

The V and J genes are TRBV19 and TRBJ1-5; tentative D call: TRBD1 (5 bases). CDR1 LNHDA and CDR2 SQIVND come from the germline V gene (reference sequence). The CDR3 contains 16 residues. V lost 4 bases to trimming and J lost 2 bases, with 15 bases between them. CDR3 region: CASSTRDFGGNQPQHF. The CDR3 DNA sequence: TGTGCCAGTAGTACCAGGGATTTCGGGGGCAATCAGCCCCAGCATTTT.

V usage is TRBV5-5 and J usage is TRBJ1-5; TRBD1 matches 9 bases. Germline CDR1 reads SGHKS; CDR2 reads YYEKEE (reference sequence). The junction had 8 bases not matched to a gene; V was cut back by 4 bases and J by 6 bases. The CDR3 spans 15 residues. The CDR3 here is CASSAGTGFGQPQHF. CDR3 nucleotides: TGTGCCAGCAGCGCTGGGACAGGGTTCGGTCAGCCCCAGCATTTT. Together with reference TRBV5-5 and TRBJ1-5, the CDR3 gives the full variable domain: DAGVTQSPTHLIKTRGQQVTLRCSPISGHKSVSWYQQVLGQGPQFIFQYYEKEERGRGNFPDRFSARQFPNYSSELNVNALLLGDSALYLCASSAGTGFGQPQHFGDGTRLSIL.